Listed below are T cell receptor beta chains from one sample, sequenced in a study of T cells after yellow fever vaccination. Via MiXCR, TCRdb re-called the 5' RACE reads, giving one row per CDR3 protein. The repertoire consists of hundreds of thousands of distinct CDR3 sequences, with approximately 5.7% occurring once and the leading ten covering 15%. The starting material was PBMCs, obtained 5 days after the yellow fever booster vaccination. The receptors come from a man aged 25-45 years who received the YFV17D yellow fever vaccine. The CDR3 runs from the conserved cysteine through the conserved F or W. The D gene is left open where the match is weak. For some rows the clone size is stated as once, few or many, or as a class when expanded; others skip it.

v_gene,d_gene,abundance,j_gene,CDR3nt,CDR3aa
TRBV7-8,TRBD2,many,TRBJ2-7,TGTGCCAGCAGTTTGACTAGCGGGAGTGGGTACGAGCAGTACTTC,CASSLTSGSGYEQYF
TRBV19,TRBD2,few,TRBJ2-1,TGTGCCAGTAGTATTCGACTAGCGCGAGACAATGAGCAGTTCTTC,CASSIRLARDNEQFF
TRBV5-1,TRBD2,-,TRBJ2-3,TGCGCCAGCAGCTTGAAACTAGCGAAAGACACAGATACGCAGTATTTT,CASSLKLAKDTDTQYF
TRBV7-2,TRBD2,-,TRBJ2-1,TGTGCCAGCAGCTCCATTACTAGCGGGAGTAAGTTCTTC,CASSSITSGSKFF
TRBV10-3,-,few,TRBJ2-6,TGTGCCATCAGCCCCGGGTCCTCTGGGGCCAACGTCCTGACTTTC,CAISPGSSGANVLTF
TRBV6-2/TRBV6-3,TRBD2,-,TRBJ2-2,TGTGCCAGCTGGGGACTAGCGGGAGAGTCCGGGGAGCTGTTTTTT,CASWGLAGESGELFF
TRBV28,-,many,TRBJ2-3,TGTGCCAGCTCATCAGGGGAAGATACGCAGTATTTT,CASSSGEDTQYF
TRBV6-1,-,many,TRBJ2-7,TGTGCCAGCAGTGGCAGGGTGAGCTACGAGCAGTACTTC,CASSGRVSYEQYF
TRBV20-1,-,many,TRBJ2-7,TGCAGTGCTAGAGATGGGGGCCCTAGGACCGAGCAGTACTTC,CSARDGGPRTEQYF
TRBV9,-,many,TRBJ2-7,TGTGCCAGCAGAGCAGGGGACCCCTACGAGCAGTACTTC,CASRAGDPYEQYF